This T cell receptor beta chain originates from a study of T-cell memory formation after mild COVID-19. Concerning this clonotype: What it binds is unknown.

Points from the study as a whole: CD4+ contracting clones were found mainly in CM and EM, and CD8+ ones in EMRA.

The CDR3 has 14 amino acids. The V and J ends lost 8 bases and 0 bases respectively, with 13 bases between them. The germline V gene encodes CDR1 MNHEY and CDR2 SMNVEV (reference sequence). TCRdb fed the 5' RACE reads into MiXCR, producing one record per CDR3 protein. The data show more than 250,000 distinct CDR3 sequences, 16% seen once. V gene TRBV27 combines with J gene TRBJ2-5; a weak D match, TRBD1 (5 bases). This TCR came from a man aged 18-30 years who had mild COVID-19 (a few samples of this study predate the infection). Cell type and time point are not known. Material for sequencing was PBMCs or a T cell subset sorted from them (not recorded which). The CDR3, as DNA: TGTGCCAGCTTCCTGACAGAGTACCAAGAGACCCAGTACTTC. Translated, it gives CASFLTEYQETQYF.